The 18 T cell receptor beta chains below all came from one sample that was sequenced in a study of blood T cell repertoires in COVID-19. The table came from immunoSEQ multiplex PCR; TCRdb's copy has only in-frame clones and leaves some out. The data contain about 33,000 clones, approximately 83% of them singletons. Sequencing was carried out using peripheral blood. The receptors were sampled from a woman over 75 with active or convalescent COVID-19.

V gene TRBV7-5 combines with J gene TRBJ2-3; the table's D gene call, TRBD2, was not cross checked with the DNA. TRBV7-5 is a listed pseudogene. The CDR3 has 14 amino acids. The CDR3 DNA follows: TGTGCCAGAAGCTTCGGGGAAAGCACAGATACGCAGTATTTT. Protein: CARSFGESTDTQYF.

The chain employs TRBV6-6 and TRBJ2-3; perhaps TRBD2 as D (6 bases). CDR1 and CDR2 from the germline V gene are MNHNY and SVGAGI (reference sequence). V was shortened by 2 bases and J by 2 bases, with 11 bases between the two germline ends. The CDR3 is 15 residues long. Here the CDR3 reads CASSYSQRATDTQYF. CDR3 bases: TGTGCCAGCAGTTACAGTCAGCGGGCCACAGATACGCAGTATTTT.

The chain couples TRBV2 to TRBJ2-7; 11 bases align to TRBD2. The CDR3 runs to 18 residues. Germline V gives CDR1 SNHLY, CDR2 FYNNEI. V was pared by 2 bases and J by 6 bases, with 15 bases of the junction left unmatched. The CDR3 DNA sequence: TGTGCCAGCAGTGAAATTATTATGGTAGCGGGAGGGCCTCGCGAGCAGTACTTC. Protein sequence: CASSEIIMVAGGPREQYF. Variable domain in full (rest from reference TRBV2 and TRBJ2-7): EPEVTQTPSHQVTQMGQEVILRCVPISNHLYFYWYRQILGQKVEFLVSFYNNEISEKSEIFDDQFSVERPDGSNFTLKIRSTKLEDSAMYFCASSEIIMVAGGPREQYFGPGTRLTVT.

The CDR3 bases are TGTGCCAGTAGAAGAGGACTAGCGGGAGGGCCGGGGTACGAGCAGTACTTC. Encoded protein: CASRRGLAGGPGYEQYF. The V and J genes are TRBV19 and TRBJ2-7; the match to TRBD2 covers 15 bases. In germline, CDR1 is LNHDA, CDR2 SQIVND (reference sequence). There are 17 residues in the CDR3. J was trimmed by 4 bases and V by 6 bases; bases with no gene match: 10.

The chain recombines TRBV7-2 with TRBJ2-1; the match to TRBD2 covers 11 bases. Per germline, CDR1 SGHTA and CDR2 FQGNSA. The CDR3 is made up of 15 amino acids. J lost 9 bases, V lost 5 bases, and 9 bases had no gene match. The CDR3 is CASSLLAGGVSEQFF. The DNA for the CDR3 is TGTGCCAGCAGCCTGCTAGCGGGAGGAGTTAGTGAGCAGTTCTTC.

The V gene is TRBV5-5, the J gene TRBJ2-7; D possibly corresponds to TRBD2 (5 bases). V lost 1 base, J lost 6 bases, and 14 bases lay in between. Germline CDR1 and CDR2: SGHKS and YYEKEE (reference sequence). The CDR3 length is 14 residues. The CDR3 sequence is CASSLLFGIGEQYF. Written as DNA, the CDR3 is TGTGCCAGCAGCTTGCTCTTCGGGATAGGCGAGCAGTACTTC.

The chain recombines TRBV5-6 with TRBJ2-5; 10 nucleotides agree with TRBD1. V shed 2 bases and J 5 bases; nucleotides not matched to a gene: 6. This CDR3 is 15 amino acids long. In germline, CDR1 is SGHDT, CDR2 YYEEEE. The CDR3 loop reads CASSFWDRGWETQYF. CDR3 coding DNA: TGTGCCAGCAGCTTCTGGGACAGGGGATGGGAGACCCAGTACTTC.

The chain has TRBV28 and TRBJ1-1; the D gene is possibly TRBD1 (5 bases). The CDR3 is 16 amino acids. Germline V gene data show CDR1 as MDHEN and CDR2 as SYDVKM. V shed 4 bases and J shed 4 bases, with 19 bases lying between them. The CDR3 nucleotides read TGTGCCAGCAGTTCTATACCGGGTAGGGGTATCACTGAAGCTTTCTTT. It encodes CASSSIPGRGITEAFF.

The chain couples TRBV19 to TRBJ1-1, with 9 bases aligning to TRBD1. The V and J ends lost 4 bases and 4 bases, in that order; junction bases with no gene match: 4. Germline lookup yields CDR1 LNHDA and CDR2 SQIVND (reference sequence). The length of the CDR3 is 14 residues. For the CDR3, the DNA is TGTGCCAGTAGTAGGGACAGGGTGGCCACTGAAGCTTTCTTT. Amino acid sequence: CASSRDRVATEAFF.

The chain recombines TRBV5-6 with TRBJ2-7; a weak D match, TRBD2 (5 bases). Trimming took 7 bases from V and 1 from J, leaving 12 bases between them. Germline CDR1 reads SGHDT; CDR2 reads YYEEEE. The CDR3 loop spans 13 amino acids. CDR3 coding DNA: TGTGCCAGCTGGGCCTGGAGGTCCTACGAGCAGTACTTC. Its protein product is CASWAWRSYEQYF.

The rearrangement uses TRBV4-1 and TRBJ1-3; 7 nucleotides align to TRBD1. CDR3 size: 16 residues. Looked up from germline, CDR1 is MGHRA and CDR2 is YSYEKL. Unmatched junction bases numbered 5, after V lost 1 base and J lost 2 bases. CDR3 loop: CASSQGRGPAGNTIYF. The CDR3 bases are TGCGCCAGCAGCCAAGGGAGGGGGCCGGCTGGAAACACCATATATTTT.

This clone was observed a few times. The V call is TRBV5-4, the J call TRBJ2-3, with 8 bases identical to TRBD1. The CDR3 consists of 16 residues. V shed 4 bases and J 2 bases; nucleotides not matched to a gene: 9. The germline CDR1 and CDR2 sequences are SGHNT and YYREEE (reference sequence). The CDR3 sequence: CASSGNDRGFTDTQYF. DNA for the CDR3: TGTGCCAGCAGCGGTAACGACAGGGGATTCACAGATACGCAGTATTTT.

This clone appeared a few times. The CDR3 here is CASSRDRGFGGSPLHF. The CDR3 coding sequence is TGTGCCAGCAGCCGGGACCGAGGTTTTGGGGGGTCACCCCTCCACTTT. This chain joins TRBV7-8 and TRBJ1-6; tentatively, D is TRBD1 (5 bases). The CDR3 runs 16 residues. Germline CDR1 reads SGHVS; CDR2 reads FQNEAQ. Trimming stripped 5 bases from V and 10 bases from J, with 21 bases between.

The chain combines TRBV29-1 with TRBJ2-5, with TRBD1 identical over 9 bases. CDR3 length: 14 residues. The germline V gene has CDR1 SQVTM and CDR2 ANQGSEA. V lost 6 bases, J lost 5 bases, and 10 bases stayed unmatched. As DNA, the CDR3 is TGCAGCGTCGGAACCGGGACAGGGAGGGAGACCCAGTACTTC. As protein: CSVGTGTGRETQYF. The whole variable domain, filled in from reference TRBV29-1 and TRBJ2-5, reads SAVISQKPSRDICQRGTSLTIQCQVDSQVTMMFWYRQQPGQSLTLIATANQGSEATYESGFVIDKFPISRPNLTFSTLTVSNMSPEDSSIYLCSVGTGTGRETQYFGPGTRLLVL.

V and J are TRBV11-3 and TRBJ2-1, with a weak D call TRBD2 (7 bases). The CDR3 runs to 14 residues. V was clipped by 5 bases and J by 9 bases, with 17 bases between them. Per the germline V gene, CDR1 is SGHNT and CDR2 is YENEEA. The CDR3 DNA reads TGTGCCAGCAGCCCGCGGGAGAGGGGGATTGAGCAGTTCTTC. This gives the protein CASSPRERGIEQFF.

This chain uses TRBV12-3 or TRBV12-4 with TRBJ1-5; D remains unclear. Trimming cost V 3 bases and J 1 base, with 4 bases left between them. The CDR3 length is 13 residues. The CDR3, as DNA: TGTGCCAGCAGTTTGGCCAGCAATCAGCCCCAGCATTTT. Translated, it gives CASSLASNQPQHF.

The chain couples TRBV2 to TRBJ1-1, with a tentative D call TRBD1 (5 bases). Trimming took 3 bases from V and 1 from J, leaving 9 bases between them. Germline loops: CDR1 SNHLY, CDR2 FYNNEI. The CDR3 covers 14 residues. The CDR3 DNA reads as TGTGCCAGCAGTGAGGGGCGGGGGAACACTGAAGCTTTCTTT. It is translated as CASSEGRGNTEAFF.

The CDR3 DNA sequence: TGTGCCAGCAGTACGATAGCGGGAGTCCCCTGGGGGCAGTACTTC. It specifies CASSTIAGVPWGQYF. The chain couples TRBV27 to TRBJ2-7; 9 nucleotides match TRBD2. J gave up 9 bases and V 5 bases, and 14 bases lay outside the gene matches. The CDR3 loop spans 15 amino acids. Germline CDR1 MNHEY, CDR2 SMNVEV (reference sequence).